One TCR beta chain is described in this entry. This sample was taken from a study of blood T cell repertoires in COVID-19. Looking at the study overall: T cells, B-cell-depleted T cells, or PBMCs supplied cDNA or gDNA.

The table came from immunoSEQ multiplex PCR; TCRdb's copy has only in-frame clones and leaves some out. The table has a few hundred thousand clones, roughly 84% seen once; the top ten hold 5.5% to 7.5%. The age range of participants was about 18 to 89 years, with residence in under 25 US areas. Cohort assignment relied on participant-reported clinical history. Recovery among Cohort 3 donors was established by two negative PCRs, clearance, or symptom resolution. Sequencing used PBMCs or T cells enriched from blood (not recorded which). The TCR sequence derives from a woman aged 40 to 50 who had recovered from COVID-19.

The CDR3 here is CASSLVGRAFNEQFF. DNA for the CDR3: TGTGCCAGCAGCTTAGTAGGCAGGGCTTTCAATGAGCAGTTCTTC. The chain couples TRBV7-9 to TRBJ2-1; tentatively, D is TRBD1 (5 bases). Trimming shortened V by 1 base and J by 6 bases, and 13 bases separated the two germline ends. In germline, CDR1 is SEHNR, CDR2 FQNEAQ (reference sequence). The length of the CDR3 is 15 residues. The whole variable domain, filled in from reference TRBV7-9 and TRBJ2-1, reads DTGVSQNPRHKITKRGQNVTFRCDPISEHNRLYWYRQTLGQGPEFLTYFQNEAQLEKSRLLSDRFSAERPKGSFSTLEIQRTEQGDSAMYLCASSLVGRAFNEQFFGPGTRLTVL.